This TCR beta chain came from a study of cytomegalovirus exposure and HLA in healthy donors. Study summary: Around 200 million T cells yielded 120 million or so unique TCR beta sequences, as an earlier analysis found. Among the approximately 400 genotyped donors, around 85% were placed in the Caucasian-associated ancestry cluster. Overall study findings and caveats: A missense variant in DCLRE1C was later tied to TCR beta V- and J-gene trimming.

As for this clone: Its cognate antigen is unknown.

The PCR ran on 60 Vbeta and 13 Jbeta primers. The repertoire was sequenced with immunoSEQ multiplex PCR; TCRdb's copy has only in-frame clones and lacks some. The data hold 120,000 to 150,000 clones, with approximately 80% observed a single time. The CDR3 contains 17 residues. V shed 0 bases, J shed 6 bases, and the junction held 13 bases outside the gene matches. CDR1 is GTSNPN and CDR2 is SVGIG in the germline V gene (reference sequence). The V and J genes are TRBV30 and TRBJ2-3, with TRBD2 matching 9 bases. This TCR came from a male donor in good health and CMV-seronegative. The material sequenced was PBMCs. For the CDR3, the DNA is TGTGCCTGGAGTGTAAAGGGCAGCGGGGGGTATCTGGATACGCAGTATTTT. This sequence encodes CAWSVKGSGGYLDTQYF.